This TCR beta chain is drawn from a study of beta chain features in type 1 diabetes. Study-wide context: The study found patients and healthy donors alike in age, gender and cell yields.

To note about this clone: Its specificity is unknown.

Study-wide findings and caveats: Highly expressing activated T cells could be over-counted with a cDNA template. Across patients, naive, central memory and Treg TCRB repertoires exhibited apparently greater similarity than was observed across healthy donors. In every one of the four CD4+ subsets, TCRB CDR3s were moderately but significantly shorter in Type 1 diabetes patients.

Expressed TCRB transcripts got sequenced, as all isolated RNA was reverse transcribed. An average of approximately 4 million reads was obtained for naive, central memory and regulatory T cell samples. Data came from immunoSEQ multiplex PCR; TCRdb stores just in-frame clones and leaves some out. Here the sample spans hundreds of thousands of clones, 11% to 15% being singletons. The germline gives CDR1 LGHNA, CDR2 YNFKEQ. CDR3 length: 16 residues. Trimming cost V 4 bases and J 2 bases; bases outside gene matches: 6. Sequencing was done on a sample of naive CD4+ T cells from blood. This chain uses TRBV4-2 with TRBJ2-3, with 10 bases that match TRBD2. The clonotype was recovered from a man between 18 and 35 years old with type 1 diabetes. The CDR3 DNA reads TGTGCCAGCAGCCCCCGGACTAGCGGAGACACAGATACGCAGTATTTT. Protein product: CASSPRTSGDTDTQYF.